A selection of T cell receptor beta chains follows, all from one sample in a study of PD-1 blockade in classical Hodgkin lymphoma. Libraries were prepared by immunoSEQ multiplex PCR; TCRdb keeps only in-frame clonotypes and omits some of them. The sample lists 30,000 or so clones; 94% were seen once. The sequencing input was peripheral blood mononuclear cells (PBMCs). The receptor set was obtained from a human donor with classical Hodgkin lymphoma. The conserved cysteine and the conserved F or W are not part of the CDR3 here. The order of the fields is V gene, CDR3 protein.

>TRBV2
ASSEVGVRNTEAF
>TRBV10-3
ATAGSYNEQF
>TRBV10-2
ASSESLGEDEQF
>TRBV28
ASSQHLQGERRQPQH
>TRBV7-6
ASSLAPGQTLGYT
>TRBV5-4
ASSRSAGEEETQY
>TRBV5-8
ASSLGVKHFNQPQH
>TRBV9
ASSVGRGSRYGYT
>TRBV18
ASSSTGNYGYT
>TRBV4-2
ASSQGASGGAAEQF
>TRBV6-6
ASSYSATYGYT
>TRBV4-3
ASSQAWAVGFYEQY
>TRBV6-4
ASSEGRGATDTQY
>TRBV5-8
ASSSESGRGTGELF
>TRBV5-6
ASTPGTPSYNEQF
>TRBV27
ASRKAEISYNEQF
>TRBV18
ASSPAGFETQY
>TRBV9
ASTPGSYNSPLH
>TRBV7-6
ASSLGRDYEQY
>TRBV27
ASSPGEVRNQPQH
>TRBV5-5
ASLRGRSTEAF
>TRBV27
ATRRTGGAGNQPQH
>TRBV30
AWTVSGPYNEQF
>TRBV5-4
ASSQLGGSLSYNEQF
>TRBV10-3
ALARDRGLEQF
>TRBV13
ASSLVGGETQY
>TRBV5-1
ASSLVSDNYGYT